One sample yielded the 3 T cell receptor beta chains listed below, sequenced in a study of shared clonotypes between healthy human individuals. Sequencing used immunoSEQ multiplex PCR; TCRdb keeps in-frame clones, though not all of them. The sample yields about 1.4 million clones, approximately 96% seen once. Specimen: naive CD4+ T cells sorted from blood. Subset meaning: CD45RA+ positively selected. The source of these receptors is a young man in good health.

V and J are TRBV28 and TRBJ1-5; 8 nucleotides align to TRBD1. The CDR3 consists of 15 residues. V shed 4 bases, J shed 6 bases, and the junction held 8 bases outside the gene matches. Per the germline V gene, CDR1 is MDHEN and CDR2 is SYDVKM. The CDR3 spells CASSSPTGGGQPQHF. Written as DNA, the CDR3 is TGTGCCAGCAGTTCACCTACAGGGGGAGGTCAGCCCCAGCATTTT.

CDR3 loop: CASSGTGGLAEAFF. The CDR3 DNA sequence: TGTGCCAGCAGTGGAACGGGGGGGCTCGCTGAAGCTTTCTTT. The chain is built from TRBV25-1 and TRBJ1-1; maybe TRBD1 (6 bases). The CDR3 totals 14 residues. V shed 4 bases and J shed 6 bases, with 15 bases lying between them. The germline V gene encodes CDR1 MGHDK and CDR2 SYGVNS.

The V gene is TRBV21-1, the J gene TRBJ2-1; TRBD1, the table's D call, was not compared with the DNA. TRBV21-1 is described as a pseudogene. The CDR3 consists of 17 residues. CDR3 sequence reads: CASSKEREQGVLYEQFF. The CDR3 DNA reads TGTGCCAGCAGCAAAGAGAGAGAACAGGGAGTTTTGTATGAGCAGTTCTTC.